This paragraph reports one T cell receptor (beta chain). Produced via immunoSEQ multiplex PCR; TCRdb's table is partial and in-frame only. The data contain 2,100,000 or so clones, 90% to 96% of them singletons. The record originates from a study of shared clonotypes between healthy human individuals. Germline V gene lookup returns CDR1 SNHLY and CDR2 FYNNEI. This CDR3 has 11 amino acids. Trimming left V 7 bases short and J 9 bases short, with 10 bases between. The sequenced sample was naive CD4+ T cells sorted from blood. Subset here: CD45RA+ positively selected. This chain links TRBV2 with TRBJ2-1; D is ambiguous. This TCR was sampled from a man aged 18 to 29 in good health. The CDR3 bases are TGTGCCAGCACCCCGTATGCTGAGCAGTTCTTC. It specifies CASTPYAEQFF.